The rows below give T cell receptor beta chains drawn from one sample of a study of blood T cell repertoires in COVID-19. Libraries were prepared by immunoSEQ multiplex PCR; TCRdb keeps only in-frame clonotypes and omits some of them. The table includes over 150,000 clones, 65% to 85% detected once. Sequences were obtained from peripheral blood. The receptor source for this set is an elderly woman with acute or convalescent COVID-19. CDR3s include the opening cysteine and the closing phenylalanine or tryptophan. The D gene is left open where the match is weak. Expanded clones are given a class, and other clones once, few, many or no size at all.

cdr3_nt cdr3_aa d_call j_call cdr3_length v_call clone_size
TGTGCCAGCAGCTCTTGGACAGCTAATAATGAAAAACTGTTTTTT CASSSWTANNEKLFF - TRBJ1-4 15 TRBV7-9 once
TGCGCCAGCAGCTTAAACACTAGAGGCAATGAGCAGTTCTTC CASSLNTRGNEQFF - TRBJ2-1 14 TRBV5-1 -
TGTGCCAGCAGCTCCCGCCAGGGCCCGGGTGAGCAGTTCTTC CASSSRQGPGEQFF - TRBJ2-1 14 TRBV11-2 -
TGTGCCAGCAGTGGGCAGGGCTACGAGCAGTACTTC CASSGQGYEQYF - TRBJ2-7 12 TRBV2 -
TGTGCCAGCAGCGGGACAGGGGTCGTCGAAAAACTGTTTTTT CASSGTGVVEKLFF TRBD1 TRBJ1-4 14 TRBV2 -
TGTGCCAGCAGTTTAGACAGGGGAATATCACCCCTCCACTTT CASSLDRGISPLHF TRBD1 TRBJ1-6 14 TRBV27 few
TGTGCCAGCAGTGAAGCGCTGGAGAACTATGGCTACACCTTC CASSEALENYGYTF - TRBJ1-2 14 TRBV6-1 -
TGCGCCAGCAGCCAAGGGGTTAGCGGGGGGCAAGAGACCCAGTACTTC CASSQGVSGGQETQYF TRBD2 TRBJ2-5 16 TRBV4-3 -
TGTGCCAGCAGCTTACAGGCAGGGGGGAACACCGGGGAGCTGTTTTTT CASSLQAGGNTGELFF TRBD1 TRBJ2-2 16 TRBV7-3 -
TGTGCCAGCAGCGTACAGCCGGGAGATGAAAAACTGTTTTTT CASSVQPGDEKLFF - TRBJ1-4 14 TRBV9 -
TGTGCCAGCAGTCCGGGACATGACTATGGCTACACCTTC CASSPGHDYGYTF - TRBJ1-2 13 TRBV12-3/TRBV12-4 few
TGTGCCAGCAGTTACTCGTTACAGGGGGAGTCCTACGAGCAGTACTTC CASSYSLQGESYEQYF TRBD1 TRBJ2-7 16 TRBV6-5 -
TGTGCCACCACAAGCGGCACTGAAGCTTTCTTT CATTSGTEAFF - TRBJ1-1 11 TRBV6-6 -
TGTGCCAGTATGATGGTACAGGGGGCCAAAAACATTCAGTACTTC CASMMVQGAKNIQYF TRBD1 TRBJ2-4 15 TRBV19 few
TGTGCCAGCAGCCATCTCCCGGGTCCAACAACGGGAGAAAAACTGTTTTTT CASSHLPGPTTGEKLFF - TRBJ1-4 17 TRBV3-1/TRBV3-2 -
TGTGCCAGTAGATGGGACAGGGACTCTGGAAACACCATATATTTT CASRWDRDSGNTIYF TRBD1 TRBJ1-3 15 TRBV19 once
TGTGCCAGCAGTGTAACAGATACGCAGTATTTT CASSVTDTQYF - TRBJ2-3 11 TRBV28 -
TGCAGCGTTACCGGACAGGGGGGCCAAGAGACCCAGTACTTC CSVTGQGGQETQYF TRBD1 TRBJ2-5 14 TRBV29-1 -
TGTGCCAGCAGCTTAGCGCGATCCGGACAGGTCTCTCACTCTGGAAACACCATATATTTT CASSLARSGQVSHSGNTIYF TRBD1 TRBJ1-3 20 TRBV7-6 -
TGTGCCAGCAGTCCGGGGGATTATCAGCCCCAGCATTTT CASSPGDYQPQHF - TRBJ1-5 13 TRBV28 -
TGTGCCAGCAGGACGGGAGGGGCAGGGAATCAGCCCCAGCATTTT CASRTGGAGNQPQHF - TRBJ1-5 15 TRBV6-5 -
TGTGCCAGCAGTGAACGGGGAGACGGGACAGGGGCGAGGGGAGAGACCCAGTACTTC CASSERGDGTGARGETQYF TRBD1 TRBJ2-5 19 TRBV6-1 -
TGTGCCACCAGCAGAGAGAGAGGTCCGGGGGAGGGACGCACCCTCCGAAGCACCATATATTTT CATSRERGPGEGRTLRSTIYF - TRBJ1-3 21 TRBV15 -
TGTGCCAGCAGCTTATTCCCCACTAGCCACACCGGGGAGCTGTTTTTT CASSLFPTSHTGELFF - TRBJ2-2 16 TRBV7-2 few
TGCAGCGCCATAGTCGACAGGAGCTCCTACGAGCAGTACTTC CSAIVDRSSYEQYF - TRBJ2-7 14 TRBV29-1 -
TGTGCCAGCAGTTACACAGGGGGCACTATGAACACTGAAGCTTTCTTT CASSYTGGTMNTEAFF TRBD1 TRBJ1-1 16 TRBV6-6 -
TGTGCCAGTAGTCCGGGGCCTGACAGGCTGCGAGGTTCACCCCTCCACTTT CASSPGPDRLRGSPLHF - TRBJ1-6 17 TRBV19 few
TGTGCCAGCAGCTGGGCGACGTTCGGGGGCACTGAAGCTTTCTTT CASSWATFGGTEAFF - TRBJ1-1 15 TRBV7-2 once
TGTGCCAGCAGCCAGGAAACTAGCGGGGGCTACAATGAGCAGTTCTTC CASSQETSGGYNEQFF TRBD2 TRBJ2-1 16 TRBV3-1/TRBV3-2 -
TGCGCCAGCAGCCGCCGCCTAGCGGGGGAGACAGATACGCAGTATTTT CASSRRLAGETDTQYF TRBD2 TRBJ2-3 16 TRBV4-3 once
TGTGCCAGCCGTCGACTAGTGTCAGATACGCAGTATTTT CASRRLVSDTQYF - TRBJ2-3 13 TRBV2 -
TGTGCCAGCAGCCCTACGGACAGGGGGGCCAAAAACATTCAGTACTTC CASSPTDRGAKNIQYF TRBD1 TRBJ2-4 16 TRBV27 -
TGTGCCAGCAGCGCTAGCCCCGGAGGTGCCTATAATTCACCCCTCCACTTT CASSASPGGAYNSPLHF - TRBJ1-6 17 TRBV7-3 -
TGTGCCAGCAGCTTAGTGGGCGGGTACCTCAATGAGCAGTTCTTC CASSLVGGYLNEQFF - TRBJ2-1 15 TRBV11-2 -
TGTGCCAGCAGCCCGCGGACAGGGAGCTCCTATAATTCACCCCTCCACTTT CASSPRTGSSYNSPLHF TRBD1 TRBJ1-6 17 TRBV5-6 -
TGTGCCAGCAGCGTAGGACTAGCGGGCTCGAACACCGGGGAGCTGTTTTTT CASSVGLAGSNTGELFF TRBD2 TRBJ2-2 17 TRBV9 -
TGTGCCAGCAGCCGCTCCGGGACAGGTTCCTACGAGCAGTACTTC CASSRSGTGSYEQYF TRBD1 TRBJ2-7 15 TRBV28 -
TGTGCCAGCTCACCACGGGGCCAGGATAGCAATCAGCCCCAGCATTTT CASSPRGQDSNQPQHF - TRBJ1-5 16 TRBV18 -
TGTGCCTGGAGTAAAACAGGGGGCCTTGGCTACACCTTC CAWSKTGGLGYTF TRBD1 TRBJ1-2 13 TRBV30 -
TGTGCCAGCAGCAGAAGCCTAGGGGTCGACACTGAAGCTTTCTTT CASSRSLGVDTEAFF - TRBJ1-1 15 TRBV7-8 -
TGTGCCAGCAGCCTTCGTAGAGCGAGAGAGACCCAGTACTTC CASSLRRARETQYF - TRBJ2-5 14 TRBV7-2 once
TGTGCCAGCAGCTTAACTGGGACAGGGTCCCATCACAATGAGCAGTTCTTC CASSLTGTGSHHNEQFF TRBD1 TRBJ2-1 17 TRBV7-2 once
TGTGCCAGCAGTTTAACCCAGGGCTATGGCTACACCTTC CASSLTQGYGYTF - TRBJ1-2 13 TRBV12-3/TRBV12-4 few
TGTGCCAGTAGTCGAGAAGCTAACTATGGCTACACCTTC CASSREANYGYTF - TRBJ1-2 13 TRBV19 -
TGTGCCAGCAGCCGAAGACAGGACACAGATACGCAGTATTTT CASSRRQDTDTQYF - TRBJ2-3 14 TRBV7-9 few
TGTGCCAGCAGCCCAGGATACACAGATACGCAGTATTTT CASSPGYTDTQYF - TRBJ2-3 13 TRBV6-4 -